This T cell receptor (beta chain) was sequenced for a study of cytomegalovirus exposure and HLA in healthy donors. Regarding the study as a whole: Three CMV-associated chains were confirmed in vitro to be specific for CMV antigens.

Points on this clone: Its antigen is not identified.

PCR employed 60 Vbeta and 13 Jbeta primers. Profiling relied on immunoSEQ multiplex PCR, and the TCRdb table lists in-frame clones only, not all of them. The sample yields more than 95,000 clones, 69% seen once. Germline V gives CDR1 SGHTA, CDR2 FQGNSA. The CDR3 is 14 residues long. The V end was cut by 2 bases, the J end by 8 bases, with 15 bases between. Sequencing input: PBMCs. The gene calls are TRBV7-2 and TRBJ1-1; D perhaps matches TRBD1 (5 bases). This clonotype originated in a man aged 30 to 39 in good health and CMV-seronegative. CDR3 sequence: CASSLTRGGREAFF. CDR3 in DNA: TGTGCCAGCAGCTTAACGAGGGGCGGGAGGGAAGCTTTCTTT.